A single sample gave rise to the 27 T cell receptor beta chains below, sequenced in a study of CD8 T cells in Susac syndrome. An input of 0.5 to 1 ug of RNA was subjected to reverse transcription using random hexamers. In TCRdb, the immunoSEQ multiplex PCR reads were re-called with MiXCR into one record per CDR3 protein. The data contain 95,000 or so distinct CDR3 sequences, roughly 91% of them singletons. The material sequenced was CD8+ T cells from PBMCs. These receptors all come from a human donor in good health.

This chain links TRBV5-1 with TRBJ2-1; D gene ambiguous. The CDR3 spans 16 residues. Deletions cut 0 bases from V and 0 bases from J, with 10 bases between. CDR1 SGHRS and CDR2 YFSETQ come from the germline V gene. In DNA form, the CDR3 reads TGCGCCAGCAGCTTGGGGGATCTCAGCTCCTACAATGAGCAGTTCTTC. Protein: CASSLGDLSSYNEQFF. Looking up the rest from reference TRBV5-1 and TRBJ2-1 gives the full variable domain: KAGVTQTPRYLIKTRGQQVTLSCSPISGHRSVSWYQQTPGQGLQFLFEYFSETQRNKGNFPGRFSGRQFSNSRSEMNVSTLELGDSALYLCASSLGDLSSYNEQFFGPGTRLTVL.

The CDR3 region is CASSRGAGNQPQHF. The CDR3, as DNA: TGTGCCAGCAGTAGGGGGGCTGGGAATCAGCCCCAGCATTTT. The genes are TRBV7-9 and TRBJ1-5; a possible D gene is TRBD1 (6 bases). The germline V and J ends were trimmed by 6 bases and 4 bases, with 13 bases remaining between them. The CDR3 spans 14 residues. CDR1 is SEHNR and CDR2 is FQNEAQ in the germline V gene (reference sequence).

The CDR3 bases are TGTGCCAGCAGTCCTTCGCAAACCCTGAACACTGAAGCTTTCTTT. Protein: CASSPSQTLNTEAFF. The chain has TRBV27 and TRBJ1-1; D gene unclear. V was trimmed by 5 bases and J by 0 bases, leaving 13 bases between them. Germline CDR1 reads MNHEY; CDR2 reads SMNVEV (reference sequence). The CDR3 covers 15 residues.

The gene calls are TRBV6-6 and TRBJ1-1, with D possibly being TRBD1 (5 bases). The CDR3 extends over 13 amino acids. Germline CDR1 is MNHNY and CDR2 is SVGAGI (reference sequence). The V and J ends lost 4 bases and 2 bases respectively, with 8 bases between them. The CDR3 loop reads CASSSTANTEAFF. The DNA for the CDR3 is TGTGCCAGCAGTTCGACAGCAAACACTGAAGCTTTCTTT.

This clonotype was detected once. V and J are TRBV7-9 and TRBJ1-1, with D unclear. The CDR3 spans 16 residues. Trimming pared 3 bases from V and 2 bases from J, leaving 16 bases between. Looked up from germline, CDR1 is SEHNR and CDR2 is FQNEAQ (reference sequence). CDR3 bases: TGTGCCAGCAGCTTGGGATTTGCCCTGGGAAACACTGAAGCTTTCTTT. Its translation: CASSLGFALGNTEAFF.

The gene calls are TRBV20-1 and TRBJ1-5; perhaps TRBD1 as D (5 bases). The germline V gene encodes CDR1 DFQATT and CDR2 SNEGSKA (reference sequence). Trimming took 7 bases from V and 2 from J, leaving 12 bases between them. CDR3 size: 13 residues. DNA of the CDR3: TGCAGTGGGGCGGGGCCCGGCAATCAGCCCCAGCATTTT. Translated: CSGAGPGNQPQHF.

The chain couples TRBV5-6 to TRBJ2-5, with no clear D. Germline CDR1 and CDR2: SGHDT and YYEEEE. CDR3 length: 12 amino acids. The V end was cut by 2 bases, the J end by 1 base, with 3 bases between. CDR3 DNA: TGTGCCAGCAGCTTCTTCCAAGAGACCCAGTACTTC. This sequence encodes CASSFFQETQYF.

The V and J genes are TRBV12-5 and TRBJ2-1; D may be TRBD1 or TRBD2 (5 bases each). Per germline, CDR1 LGHNT and CDR2 FRNRAP. Trimming removed 7 bases from V and 0 bases from J, with 19 bases in between. This CDR3 is 17 amino acids long. In DNA form, the CDR3 reads TGTGCTAGTGCTCCGGGACCGACGACAAGCTCCTACAATGAGCAGTTCTTC. It specifies CASAPGPTTSSYNEQFF.

V gene TRBV7-9 combines with J gene TRBJ2-7; either TRBD1 or TRBD2 may supply D (5 bases each). The CDR3 sequence is 15 residues long. From germline, CDR1 is SEHNR and CDR2 FQNEAQ (reference sequence). Trimming took 7 bases from V and 0 from J, leaving 16 bases between them. CDR3 region: CASTEGSTSSYEQYF. CDR3 DNA: TGTGCCAGCACCGAGGGGAGTACTAGCTCCTACGAGCAGTACTTC.

CDR3 DNA sequence: TGTGCCAGCAGTTTACCCGGGCAGGGCTACACCTTC. Translated, it gives CASSLPGQGYTF. V usage is TRBV27 and J usage is TRBJ1-2; D uncertain. V dropped 2 bases and J dropped 8 bases, with 9 bases sitting between them. The CDR3 extends over 12 amino acids. The germline gives CDR1 MNHEY, CDR2 SMNVEV (reference sequence).

This clonotype was counted a single time. This chain joins TRBV20-1 and TRBJ2-6; the match to TRBD2 covers 14 bases. The CDR3 runs to 18 residues. CDR1 and CDR2 (germline): DFQATT, SNEGSKA (reference sequence). J lost 2 bases, V lost 0 bases, and 3 bases had no gene match. This chain's CDR3 is CSARDRTSGGTGANVLTF. Here the CDR3 DNA reads TGCAGTGCTAGAGACAGGACTAGCGGGGGGACTGGGGCCAACGTCCTGACTTTC.

The rearrangement links TRBV5-4 to TRBJ2-7, with D possibly TRBD1 on 6 matching bases. Trimming cost V 6 bases and J 2 bases, with 15 bases left between them. This CDR3 is 14 amino acids long. CDR1 and CDR2 from the germline V gene are SGHNT and YYREEE (reference sequence). The CDR3 coding sequence is TGTGCCAGCACCGATTGGGGGCACCCCTACGAGCAGTACTTC. It is translated as CASTDWGHPYEQYF. Drawing the rest from reference TRBV5-4 and TRBJ2-7, the complete variable domain is ETGVTQSPTHLIKTRGQQVTLRCSSQSGHNTVSWYQQALGQGPQFIFQYYREEENGRGNFPPRFSGLQFPNYSSELNVNALELDDSALYLCASTDWGHPYEQYFGPGTRLTVT.

The chain combines TRBV12-3 or TRBV12-4 with TRBJ2-3, with 8 bases identical to TRBD1. The CDR3 has 15 residues. The trim removed 4 bases at V and 1 base at J, leaving 4 bases unmatched. The CDR3: CASSYRGQGTDTQYF. The CDR3 region has the DNA TGTGCCAGCAGTTATCGGGGACAGGGCACAGATACGCAGTATTTT.

This chain connects TRBV2 to TRBJ2-6; unclear D gene. The germline V and J ends were trimmed by 7 bases and 4 bases, with 8 bases remaining between them. The CDR3 is 13 residues long. Germline values: CDR1 SNHLY, CDR2 FYNNEI. The CDR3, as DNA: TGTGCCAGCATGGCGTCCGGGGCCAACGTCCTGACTTTC. Translation: CASMASGANVLTF.

This chain connects TRBV5-1 to TRBJ1-2; D possibly corresponds to TRBD1 (6 bases). CDR3 length equals 15 residues. Trimming removed 1 base from V and 0 bases from J, with 10 bases in between. Germline CDR1 is SGHRS and CDR2 is YFSETQ. Written as DNA, the CDR3 is TGCGCCAGCAGCTTGAAAGGACAGTCTAACTATGGCTACACCTTC. It encodes CASSLKGQSNYGYTF.

The chain couples TRBV5-1 to TRBJ2-1; D perhaps matches TRBD2 (6 bases). Germline CDR1 reads SGHRS; CDR2 reads YFSETQ. The CDR3 sequence is 14 residues long. V was clipped by 4 bases and J by 6 bases, with 14 bases between them. The CDR3 here is CASSVTSLGNEQFF. The CDR3 DNA follows: TGCGCCAGCAGCGTGACTAGTTTAGGCAATGAGCAGTTCTTC.

CDR3 loop: CASSQETERLFF. CDR3 in DNA: TGTGCCAGCAGCCAAGAGACCGAGAGACTGTTTTTT. The chain couples TRBV3-1 to TRBJ1-4; D is undetermined. The CDR3 is made up of 12 amino acids. V dropped 0 bases and J dropped 13 bases, with 9 bases sitting between them. Looked up from germline, CDR1 is LGHDT and CDR2 is YNNKEL (reference sequence).

J is TRBJ1-5 and V is TRBV12-3 or TRBV12-4, with no clear D. This CDR3 region has 12 residues. The ends were cut back, 4 bases at V and 7 bases at J, with 8 bases in the middle. CDR3 sequence reads: CASSSQTQPQHF. CDR3 in DNA: TGTGCCAGCAGTTCCCAGACACAGCCCCAGCATTTT.

The V gene is TRBV9, the J gene TRBJ2-7; unclear D gene. Per the germline V gene, CDR1 is SGDLS and CDR2 is YYNGEE. The V end was cut by 3 bases, the J end by 2 bases, with 6 bases between. The CDR3 is 12 residues long. CDR3 in amino acids: CASSAGPYEQYF. The CDR3, as DNA: TGTGCCAGCAGCGCTGGACCCTACGAGCAGTACTTC.

The chain recombines TRBV9 with TRBJ1-2; 9 nucleotides agree with TRBD1. The CDR3 is 20 amino acids. Germline-derived CDR1 and CDR2 are SGDLS and YYNGEE. V shed 0 bases, J shed 6 bases, and the junction held 21 bases outside the gene matches. CDR3 sequence reads: CASSVAPSFSDRGWGDGYTF. Here the CDR3 DNA reads TGTGCCAGCAGCGTAGCCCCCAGCTTTAGCGACAGGGGGTGGGGAGATGGCTACACCTTC.

The J gene is TRBJ2-7, the V gene TRBV6-5; 9 nucleotides agree with TRBD2. CDR3 length: 15 residues. Losses at the gene ends were 3 bases for V and 2 bases for J; bases not matched to a gene: 5. Germline CDR1 is MNHEY and CDR2 is SVGAGI. The CDR3, as DNA: TGTGCCAGCAGTTATAGGACTAGCGTACCCTACGAGCAGTACTTC. Residues: CASSYRTSVPYEQYF.

This chain uses TRBV9 with TRBJ2-1; TRBD1 agrees at 7 bases. The CDR3 length is 16 residues. Germline V CDR1 and CDR2: SGDLS, YYNGEE. Trimming took 3 bases from V and 4 from J; bases not matched to a gene: 10. The CDR3 here is CASSGWTGEGYNEQFF. Written as DNA, the CDR3 is TGTGCCAGCAGCGGGTGGACAGGTGAGGGTTACAATGAGCAGTTCTTC.

The J gene is TRBJ2-5, the V gene TRBV29-1, with TRBD1 identical over 9 bases. This CDR3 spans 14 amino acids. Germline V gene lookup returns CDR1 SQVTM and CDR2 ANQGSEA. The J segment lost 4 bases and the V segment lost 0 bases, leaving 3 bases of the junction unmatched. The CDR3 bases are TGCAGCGTTGAAGATCTGACAGGGGGAGAGACCCAGTACTTC. Translated, it gives CSVEDLTGGETQYF.

The chain links TRBV20-1 to TRBJ2-7; a possible D gene is TRBD2 (6 bases). Germline loops: CDR1 DFQATT, CDR2 SNEGSKA (reference sequence). The ends were cut back, 0 bases at V and 0 bases at J, with 12 bases in the middle. This CDR3 has 15 amino acids. CDR3 sequence reads: CSARETGRSSYEQYF. The CDR3 DNA sequence: TGCAGTGCTAGAGAGACGGGGAGGAGCTCCTACGAGCAGTACTTC.

The rearrangement uses TRBV10-3 and TRBJ2-7; TRBD1 might be the D (6 bases). Trimming took 10 bases from V and 3 from J, leaving 16 bases between them. Per germline, CDR1 ENHRY and CDR2 SYGVKD. This CDR3 region has 13 residues. CDR3 in amino acids: CATTGLYDYEQYF. Written as DNA, the CDR3 is TGTGCCACCACAGGGTTATACGACTACGAGCAGTACTTC.

V usage is TRBV5-1 and J usage is TRBJ2-7; the D is unclear. This CDR3 spans 14 amino acids. Trimming removed 0 bases from V and 1 base from J, with 8 bases in between. Germline CDR1 is SGHRS and CDR2 is YFSETQ. In nucleotides, the CDR3 is TGCGCCAGCAGCTTGGCCGGCATTTCCTACGAGCAGTACTTC. This encodes CASSLAGISYEQYF.

The chain uses TRBV29-1 and TRBJ2-7; D call uncertain. V lost 1 base, J lost 3 bases, and 7 bases lay in between. The length of the CDR3 is 12 residues. Germline V lookup: CDR1 SQVTM, CDR2 ANQGSEA. CDR3 coding DNA: TGCAGCGTTGAAGGGAATGGCTACGAGCAGTACTTC. Its translation: CSVEGNGYEQYF.